This T cell receptor (beta chain) derives from a study of response to subunit inactivated influenza vaccine. Findings and limits, study-wide: That few new T cells are recruited by each seasonal influenza vaccination was the authors' suggestion.

Germline V gene sequence: CDR1 SGHTA, CDR2 FQGNSA. V lost 1 base to trimming and J lost 0 bases, with 7 bases between them. The CDR3 sequence is 14 residues long. TCRdb reprocessed the RT-PCR reads with MiXCR, giving one entry per CDR3 protein. The sample comprises fewer than 200,000 distinct CDR3 sequences, approximately 9.2% of which are singletons, and roughly a tenth rests with the top ten. Comment on this clonotype: Its specificity is unknown.

The V gene is TRBV7-2, the J gene TRBJ2-7; D is uncertain. The source is a middle-aged man who received an inactivated influenza vaccine. Sequenced here: non-naive T cells sorted from PBMCs, sampled on the day of vaccination. The CDR3: CASSLVVSSYEQYF. As DNA, the CDR3 is TGTGCCAGCAGCTTAGTCGTAAGCTCCTACGAGCAGTACTTC.